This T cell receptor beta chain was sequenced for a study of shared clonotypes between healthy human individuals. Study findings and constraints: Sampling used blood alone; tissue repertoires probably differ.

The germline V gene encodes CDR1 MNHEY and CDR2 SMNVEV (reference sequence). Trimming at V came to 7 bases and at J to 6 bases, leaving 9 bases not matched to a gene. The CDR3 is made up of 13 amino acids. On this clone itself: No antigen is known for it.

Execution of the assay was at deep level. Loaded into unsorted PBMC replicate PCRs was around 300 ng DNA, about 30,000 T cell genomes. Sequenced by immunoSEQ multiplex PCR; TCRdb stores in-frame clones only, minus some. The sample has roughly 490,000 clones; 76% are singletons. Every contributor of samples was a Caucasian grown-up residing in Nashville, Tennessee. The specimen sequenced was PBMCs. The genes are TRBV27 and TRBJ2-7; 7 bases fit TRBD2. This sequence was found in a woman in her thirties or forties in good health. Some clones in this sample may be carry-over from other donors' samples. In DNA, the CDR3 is TGTGCCAGCATGGTGGGCAGGGAGGGCGAGCAGTACTTC. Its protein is CASMVGREGEQYF.